This TCR beta chain was sequenced in a study of T-cell reconstitution after alpha-beta-depleted transplantation in children. Trimming cost V 6 bases and J 4 bases; bases outside gene matches: 4. There are 14 residues in the CDR3. Using unique molecular identifiers, the investigators prepared the TCRbeta library. Using its own MiXCR run on the PCR reads, TCRdb lists one record per CDR3 protein. The table shows some 550,000 distinct CDR3 sequences, with about 21% occurring only once. Sequenced here: PBMCs, mostly from graft donor cells, sampled 360 days after TCRalphabeta/CD19-depleted stem cell transplant. The gene calls are TRBV12-3 or TRBV12-4 and TRBJ1-5; 9 positions match TRBD1. This receptor was taken from a boy under two years old who had a stem cell transplant for acute myeloid leukemia, so the T cells may come from the graft donor. Written as DNA, the CDR3 is TGTGCCAGCAGGGCCGGGACAGGGAATCAGCCCCAGCATTTT. As protein: CASRAGTGNQPQHF.